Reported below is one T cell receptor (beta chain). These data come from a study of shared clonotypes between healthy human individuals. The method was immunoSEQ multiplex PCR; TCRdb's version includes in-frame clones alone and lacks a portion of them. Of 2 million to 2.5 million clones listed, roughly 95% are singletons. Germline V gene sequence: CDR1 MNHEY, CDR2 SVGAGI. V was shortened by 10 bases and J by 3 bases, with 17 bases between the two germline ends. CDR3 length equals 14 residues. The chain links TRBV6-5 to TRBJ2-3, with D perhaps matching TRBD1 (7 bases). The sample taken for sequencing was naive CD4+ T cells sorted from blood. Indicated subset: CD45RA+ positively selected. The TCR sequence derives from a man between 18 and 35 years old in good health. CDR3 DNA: TGTGCCATCTCAGACAGGGCGGGAACAGATACGCAGTATTTT. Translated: CAISDRAGTDTQYF.